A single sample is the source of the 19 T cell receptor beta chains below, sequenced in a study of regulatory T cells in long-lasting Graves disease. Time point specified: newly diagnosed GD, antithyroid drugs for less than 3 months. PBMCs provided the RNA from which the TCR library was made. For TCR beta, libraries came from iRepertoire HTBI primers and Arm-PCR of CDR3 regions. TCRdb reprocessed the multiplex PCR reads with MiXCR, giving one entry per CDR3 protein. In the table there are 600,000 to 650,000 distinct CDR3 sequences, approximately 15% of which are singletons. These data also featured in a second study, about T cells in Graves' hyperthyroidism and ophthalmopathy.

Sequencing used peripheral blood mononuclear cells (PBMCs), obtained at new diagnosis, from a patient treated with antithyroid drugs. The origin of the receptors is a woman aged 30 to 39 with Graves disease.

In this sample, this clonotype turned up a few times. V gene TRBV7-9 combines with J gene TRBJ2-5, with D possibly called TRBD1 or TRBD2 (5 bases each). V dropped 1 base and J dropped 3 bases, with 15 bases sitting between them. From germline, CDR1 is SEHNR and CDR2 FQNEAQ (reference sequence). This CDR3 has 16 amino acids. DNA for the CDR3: TGTGCCAGCAGCTTAGTTATGGTCGTGGGGGAAGAGACCCAGTACTTC. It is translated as CASSLVMVVGEETQYF.

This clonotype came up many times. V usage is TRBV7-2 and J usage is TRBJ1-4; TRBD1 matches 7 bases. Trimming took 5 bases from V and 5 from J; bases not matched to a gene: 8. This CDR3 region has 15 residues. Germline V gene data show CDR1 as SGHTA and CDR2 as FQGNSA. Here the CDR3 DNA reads TGTGCCAGCAGCGCGAGAGGGGGCAGGAATGAAAAACTGTTTTTT. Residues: CASSARGGRNEKLFF.

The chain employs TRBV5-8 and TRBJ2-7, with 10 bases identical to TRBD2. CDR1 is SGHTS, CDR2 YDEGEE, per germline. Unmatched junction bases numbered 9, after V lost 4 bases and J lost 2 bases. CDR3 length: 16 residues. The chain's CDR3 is CASSPVSGRLTYEQYF. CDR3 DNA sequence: TGTGCCAGCAGCCCCGTTAGCGGGAGGCTCACCTACGAGCAGTACTTC.

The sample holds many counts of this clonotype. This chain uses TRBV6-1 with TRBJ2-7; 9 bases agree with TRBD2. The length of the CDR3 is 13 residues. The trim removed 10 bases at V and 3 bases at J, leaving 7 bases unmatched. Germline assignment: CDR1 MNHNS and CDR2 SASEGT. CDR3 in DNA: TGTGCCATCCGACTAGCGGACTACTACGAGCAGTACTTC. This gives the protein CAIRLADYYEQYF.

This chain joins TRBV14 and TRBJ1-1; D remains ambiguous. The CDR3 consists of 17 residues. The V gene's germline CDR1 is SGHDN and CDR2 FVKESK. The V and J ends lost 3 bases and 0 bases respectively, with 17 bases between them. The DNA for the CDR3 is TGTGCCAGCAGCCAGATCCAAGGGTGGCAGTTGAACACTGAAGCTTTCTTT. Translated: CASSQIQGWQLNTEAFF.

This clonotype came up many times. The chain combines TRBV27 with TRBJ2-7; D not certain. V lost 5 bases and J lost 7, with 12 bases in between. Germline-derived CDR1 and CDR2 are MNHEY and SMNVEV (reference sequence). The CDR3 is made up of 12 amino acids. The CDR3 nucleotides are TGTGCCAGCAGTACACCGGACGGAGAGCAGTACTTC. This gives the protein CASSTPDGEQYF.

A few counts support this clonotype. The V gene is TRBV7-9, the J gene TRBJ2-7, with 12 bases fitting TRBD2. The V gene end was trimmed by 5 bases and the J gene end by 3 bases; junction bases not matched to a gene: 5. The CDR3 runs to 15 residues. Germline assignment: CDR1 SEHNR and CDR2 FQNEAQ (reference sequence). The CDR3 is CASSPGTSGYYEQYF. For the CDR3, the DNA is TGTGCCAGCAGCCCGGGGACTAGCGGGTACTACGAGCAGTACTTC.

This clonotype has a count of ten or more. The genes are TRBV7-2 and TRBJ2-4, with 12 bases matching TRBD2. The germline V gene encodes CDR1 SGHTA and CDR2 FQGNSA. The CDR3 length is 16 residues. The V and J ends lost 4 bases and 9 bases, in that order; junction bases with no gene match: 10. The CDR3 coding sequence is TGTGCCAGCAGCTCCGGGACTAGCGGGCGGTTGGGCATTCAGTACTTC. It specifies CASSSGTSGRLGIQYF.

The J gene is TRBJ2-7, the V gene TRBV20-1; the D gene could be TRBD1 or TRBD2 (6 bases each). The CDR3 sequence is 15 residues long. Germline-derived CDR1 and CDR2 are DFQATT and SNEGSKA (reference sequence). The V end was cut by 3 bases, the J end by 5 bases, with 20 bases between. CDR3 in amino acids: CSASPVGGRRDEQYF. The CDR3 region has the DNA TGCAGTGCTAGTCCTGTTGGGGGGCGCAGAGACGAGCAGTACTTC.

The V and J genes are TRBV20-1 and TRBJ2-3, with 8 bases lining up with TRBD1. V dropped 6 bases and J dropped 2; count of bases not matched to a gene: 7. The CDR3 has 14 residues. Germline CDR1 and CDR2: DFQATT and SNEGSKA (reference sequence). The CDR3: CSAGVRGLTDTQYF. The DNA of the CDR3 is TGCAGTGCCGGGGTCAGGGGGCTCACAGATACGCAGTATTTT.

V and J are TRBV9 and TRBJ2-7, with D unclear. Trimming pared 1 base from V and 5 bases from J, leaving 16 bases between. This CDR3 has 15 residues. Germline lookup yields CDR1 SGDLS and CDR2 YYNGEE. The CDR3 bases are TGTGCCAGCAGCGTAACGGCCTTAAGTGGGGACGAGCAGTACTTC. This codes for CASSVTALSGDEQYF.

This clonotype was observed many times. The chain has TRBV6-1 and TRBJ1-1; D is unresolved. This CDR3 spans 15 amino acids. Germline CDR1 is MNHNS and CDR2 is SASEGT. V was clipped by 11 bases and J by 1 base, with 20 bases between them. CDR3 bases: TGTGCCGCCAAATCGAGCCGGCAGTCGAACACTGAAGCTTTCTTT. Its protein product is CAAKSSRQSNTEAFF.

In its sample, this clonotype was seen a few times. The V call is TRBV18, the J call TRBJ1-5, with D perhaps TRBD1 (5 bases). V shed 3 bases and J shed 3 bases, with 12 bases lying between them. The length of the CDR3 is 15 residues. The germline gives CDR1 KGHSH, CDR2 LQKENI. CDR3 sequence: CASSPTTVINQPQHF. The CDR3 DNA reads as TGTGCCAGCTCACCTACGACAGTTATCAATCAGCCCCAGCATTTT.

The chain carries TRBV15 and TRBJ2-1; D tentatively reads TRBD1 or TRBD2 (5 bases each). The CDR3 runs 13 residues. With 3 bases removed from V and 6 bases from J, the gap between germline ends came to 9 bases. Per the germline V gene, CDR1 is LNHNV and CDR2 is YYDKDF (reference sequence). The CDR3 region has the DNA TGTGCCACCAGCAGGGGGGAGTTCAATGAGCAGTTCTTC. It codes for CATSRGEFNEQFF.

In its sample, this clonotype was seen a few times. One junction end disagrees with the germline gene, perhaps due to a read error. The CDR3 spells CSTSRAARPLYEQYF. The DNA of the CDR3 is TGCAGTACTAGCAGAGCGGCCCGACCACTCTACGAGCAGTACTTC. The V call is TRBV20-1, the J call TRBJ2-7, with D perhaps matching TRBD2 (6 bases). The CDR3 has 15 residues. CDR1 is DFQATT and CDR2 is SNEGSKA in the germline V gene (reference sequence).

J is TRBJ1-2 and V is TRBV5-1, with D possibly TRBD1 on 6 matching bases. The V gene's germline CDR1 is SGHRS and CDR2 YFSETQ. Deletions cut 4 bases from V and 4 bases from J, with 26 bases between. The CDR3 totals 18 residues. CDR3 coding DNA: TGCGCCAGCAGCAATGGCACGGTTAGGGGGACTTACGGCTATGGCTACACCTTC. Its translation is CASSNGTVRGTYGYGYTF.

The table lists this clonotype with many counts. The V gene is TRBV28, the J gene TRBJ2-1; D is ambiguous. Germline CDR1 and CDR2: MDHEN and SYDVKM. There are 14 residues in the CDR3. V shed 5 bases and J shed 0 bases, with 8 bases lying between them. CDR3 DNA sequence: TGTGCCAGCAGTATTCAAGTCTCCTACAATGAGCAGTTCTTC. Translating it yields CASSIQVSYNEQFF.

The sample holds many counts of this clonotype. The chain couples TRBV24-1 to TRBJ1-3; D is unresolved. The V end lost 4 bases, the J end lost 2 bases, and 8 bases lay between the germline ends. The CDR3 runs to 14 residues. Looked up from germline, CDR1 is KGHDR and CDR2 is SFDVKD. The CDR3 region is CATSDRTAGNTIYF. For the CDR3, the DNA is TGTGCCACCAGTGACCGGACGGCTGGAAACACCATATATTTT.

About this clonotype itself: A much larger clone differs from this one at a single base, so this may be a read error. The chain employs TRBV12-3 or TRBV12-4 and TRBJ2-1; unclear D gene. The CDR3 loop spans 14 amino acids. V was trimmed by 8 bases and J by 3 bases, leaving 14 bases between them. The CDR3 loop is CASGPMRSYNEQFF. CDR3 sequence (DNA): TGTGCCAGCGGCCCTATGCGGAGCTACAATGAGCAGTTCTTC.